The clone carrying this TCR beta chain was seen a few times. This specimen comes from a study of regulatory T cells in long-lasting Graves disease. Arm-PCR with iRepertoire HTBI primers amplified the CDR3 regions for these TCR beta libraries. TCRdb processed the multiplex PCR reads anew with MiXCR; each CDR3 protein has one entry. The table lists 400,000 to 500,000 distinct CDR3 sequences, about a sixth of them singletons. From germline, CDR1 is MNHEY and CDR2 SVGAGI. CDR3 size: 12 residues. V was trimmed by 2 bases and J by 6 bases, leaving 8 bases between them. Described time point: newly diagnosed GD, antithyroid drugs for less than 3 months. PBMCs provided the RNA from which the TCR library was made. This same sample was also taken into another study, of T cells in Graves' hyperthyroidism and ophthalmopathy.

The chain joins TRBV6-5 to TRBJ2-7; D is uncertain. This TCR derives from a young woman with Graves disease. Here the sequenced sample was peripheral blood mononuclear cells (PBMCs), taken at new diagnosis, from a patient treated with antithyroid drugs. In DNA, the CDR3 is TGTGCCAGCAGTTACGGCTCAGGCGAGCAGTACTTC. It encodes CASSYGSGEQYF.